This T cell receptor beta chain was captured by sequencing in a study of blood T cell repertoires in COVID-19. Study summary: Sites across the United States, Italy and Spain contributed samples from acute and convalescent COVID-19. Sources were T cells, B-cell-depleted T cells, or PBMCs; the material itself was cDNA or gDNA.

V trimming: 0 bases; J trimming: 7 bases; junction bases outside the gene matches: 12. There are 17 residues in the CDR3. The germline V gene has CDR1 LGHNA and CDR2 YSLEER. Methods used by the authors: Nucleated cell counts were estimated from reference gene primer amplification. The method was immunoSEQ multiplex PCR; TCRdb's version includes in-frame clones alone and lacks a portion of them. That table is the source of V, J and clone size, and D and trimming were worked out from the DNA. The table records tens of thousands of clones, less than 85% of them present only once. The sequence was collected from a woman aged 70-85 years with acute or convalescent COVID-19. The chain carries TRBV4-3 and TRBJ2-3; 8 nucleotides align to TRBD2. Sequencing was done on a sample of peripheral blood. DNA for the CDR3: TGCGCCAGCAGCCAAGATCCAGGGACTAGTCTCTTACATACGCAGTATTTT. Translation: CASSQDPGTSLLHTQYF.